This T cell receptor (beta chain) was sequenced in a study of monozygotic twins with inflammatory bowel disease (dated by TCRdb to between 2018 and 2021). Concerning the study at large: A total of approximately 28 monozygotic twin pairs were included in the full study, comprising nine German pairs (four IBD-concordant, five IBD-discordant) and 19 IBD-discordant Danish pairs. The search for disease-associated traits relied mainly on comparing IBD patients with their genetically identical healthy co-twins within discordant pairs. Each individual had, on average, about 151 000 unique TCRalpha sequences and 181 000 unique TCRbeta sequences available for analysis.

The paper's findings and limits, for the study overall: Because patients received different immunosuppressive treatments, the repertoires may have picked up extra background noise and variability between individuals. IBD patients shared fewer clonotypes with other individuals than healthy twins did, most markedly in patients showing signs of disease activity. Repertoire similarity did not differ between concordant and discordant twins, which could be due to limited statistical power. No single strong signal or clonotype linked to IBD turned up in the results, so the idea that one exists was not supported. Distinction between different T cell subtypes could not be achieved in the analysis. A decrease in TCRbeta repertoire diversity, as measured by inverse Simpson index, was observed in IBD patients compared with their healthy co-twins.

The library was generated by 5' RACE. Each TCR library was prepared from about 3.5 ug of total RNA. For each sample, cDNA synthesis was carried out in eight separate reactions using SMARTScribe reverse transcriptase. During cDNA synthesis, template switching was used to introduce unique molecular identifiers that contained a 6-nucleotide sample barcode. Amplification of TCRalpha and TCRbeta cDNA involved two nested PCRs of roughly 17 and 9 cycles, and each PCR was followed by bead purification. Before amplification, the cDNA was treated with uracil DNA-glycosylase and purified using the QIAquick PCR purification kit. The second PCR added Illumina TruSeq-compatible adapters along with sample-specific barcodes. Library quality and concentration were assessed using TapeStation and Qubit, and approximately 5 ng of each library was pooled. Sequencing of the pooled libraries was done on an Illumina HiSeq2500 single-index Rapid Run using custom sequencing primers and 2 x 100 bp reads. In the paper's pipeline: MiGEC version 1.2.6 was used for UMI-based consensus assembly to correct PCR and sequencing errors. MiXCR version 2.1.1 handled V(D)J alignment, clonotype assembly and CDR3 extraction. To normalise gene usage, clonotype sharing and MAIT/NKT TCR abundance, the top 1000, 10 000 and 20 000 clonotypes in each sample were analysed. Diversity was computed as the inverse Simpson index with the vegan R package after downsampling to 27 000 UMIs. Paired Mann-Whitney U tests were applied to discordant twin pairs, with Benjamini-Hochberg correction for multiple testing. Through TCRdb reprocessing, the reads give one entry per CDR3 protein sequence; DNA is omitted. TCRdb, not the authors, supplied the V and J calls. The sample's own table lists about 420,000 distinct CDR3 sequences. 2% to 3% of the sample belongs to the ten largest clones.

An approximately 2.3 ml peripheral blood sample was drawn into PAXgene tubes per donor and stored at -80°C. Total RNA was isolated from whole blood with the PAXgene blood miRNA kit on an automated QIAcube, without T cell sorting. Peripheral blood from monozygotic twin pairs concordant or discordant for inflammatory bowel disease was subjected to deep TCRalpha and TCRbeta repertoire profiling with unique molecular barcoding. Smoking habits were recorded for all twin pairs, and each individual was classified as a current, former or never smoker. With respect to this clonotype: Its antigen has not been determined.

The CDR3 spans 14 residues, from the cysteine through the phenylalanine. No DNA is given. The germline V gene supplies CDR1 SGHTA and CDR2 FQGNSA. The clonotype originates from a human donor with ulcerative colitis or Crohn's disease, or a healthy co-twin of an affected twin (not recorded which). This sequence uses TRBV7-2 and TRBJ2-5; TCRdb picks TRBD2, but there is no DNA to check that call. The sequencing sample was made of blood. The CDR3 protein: CASSLEGTIGTQYF.